This T cell receptor beta chain emerged from a study of T cells in Graves' hyperthyroidism and ophthalmopathy. Amplification yielded TCR beta CDR3 regions, with RNA transcripts as the source. HTBI primers drove first-round RT-PCR of the TCR CDR3. TCRdb called the multiplex PCR reads again in MiXCR, with one record for every CDR3 protein. The table has around 570,000 distinct CDR3 sequences, around 20% seen once; the top ten hold approximately 48%. With regard to this clonotype: Relative to the germline gene, one junction end is altered; a read error may explain this.

Germline CDR1 is LGHDT and CDR2 is YNNKEL (reference sequence). The CDR3 totals 16 residues. V and J are TRBV3-1 and TRBJ2-1; D perhaps matches TRBD1 (5 bases). The source of this sequence is a man aged 40-55 years with Graves' ophthalmopathy. The sequenced sample was blood. The CDR3 protein is CASSHWGFRVGYEQLF. CDR3 in DNA: TGTGCCAGCAGCCATTGGGGCTTCAGGGTGGGCTATGAGCAGCTCTTC.